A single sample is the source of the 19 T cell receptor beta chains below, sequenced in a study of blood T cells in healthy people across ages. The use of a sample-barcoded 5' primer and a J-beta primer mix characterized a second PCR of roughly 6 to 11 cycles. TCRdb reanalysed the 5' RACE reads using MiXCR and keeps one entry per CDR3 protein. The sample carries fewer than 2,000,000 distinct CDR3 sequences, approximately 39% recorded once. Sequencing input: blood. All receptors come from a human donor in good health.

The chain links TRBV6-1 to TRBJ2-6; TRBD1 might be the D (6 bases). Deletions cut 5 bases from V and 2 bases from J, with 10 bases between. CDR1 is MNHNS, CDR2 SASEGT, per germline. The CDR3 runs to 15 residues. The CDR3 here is CASSTGTTGANVLTF. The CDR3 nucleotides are TGTGCCAGCAGTACAGGGACGACTGGGGCCAACGTCCTGACTTTC.

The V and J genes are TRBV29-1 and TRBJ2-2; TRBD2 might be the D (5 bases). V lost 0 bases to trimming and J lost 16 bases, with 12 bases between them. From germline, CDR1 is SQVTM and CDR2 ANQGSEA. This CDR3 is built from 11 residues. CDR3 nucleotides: TGCAGCGTTGAAGATCGTGGACTCCGGTTTTTT. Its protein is CSVEDRGLRFF.

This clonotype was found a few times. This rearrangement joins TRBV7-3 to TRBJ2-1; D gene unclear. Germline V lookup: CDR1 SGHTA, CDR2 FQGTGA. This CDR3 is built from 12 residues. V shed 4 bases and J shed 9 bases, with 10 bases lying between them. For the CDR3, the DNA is TGTGCCAGCAGCTCTTCTATGGGTGAGCAGTTCTTC. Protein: CASSSSMGEQFF.

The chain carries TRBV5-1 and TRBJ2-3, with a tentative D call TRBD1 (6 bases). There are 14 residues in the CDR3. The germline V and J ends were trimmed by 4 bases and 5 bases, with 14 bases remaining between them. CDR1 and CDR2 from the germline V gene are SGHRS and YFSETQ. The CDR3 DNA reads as TGCGCCAGCAGCGGGGGCAGGGAGAAAGATACGCAGTATTTT. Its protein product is CASSGGREKDTQYF.

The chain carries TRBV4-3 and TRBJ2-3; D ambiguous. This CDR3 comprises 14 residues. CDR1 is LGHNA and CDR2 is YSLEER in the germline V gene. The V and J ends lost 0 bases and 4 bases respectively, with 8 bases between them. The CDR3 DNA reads TGCGCCAGCAGCCAAGATGTGAGGTCAGATACGCAGTATTTT. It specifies CASSQDVRSDTQYF.

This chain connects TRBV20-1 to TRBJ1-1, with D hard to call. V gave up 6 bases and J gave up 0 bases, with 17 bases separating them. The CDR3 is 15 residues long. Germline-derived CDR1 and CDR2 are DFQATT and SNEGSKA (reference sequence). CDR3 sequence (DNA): TGCAGTGCACGGACCGCTAGCGTGATGAACACTGAAGCTTTCTTT. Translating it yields CSARTASVMNTEAFF.

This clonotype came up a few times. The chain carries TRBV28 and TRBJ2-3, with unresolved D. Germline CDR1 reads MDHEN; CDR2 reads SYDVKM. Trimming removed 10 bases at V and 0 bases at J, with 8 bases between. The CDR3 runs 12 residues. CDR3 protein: CATGASTDTQYF. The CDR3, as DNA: TGTGCCACCGGCGCCAGCACAGATACGCAGTATTTT.

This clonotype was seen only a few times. The CDR3, as DNA: TGTGCCATCAGCTCAGCGGGGGGGCCGTACGAGCAGTACTTC. Amino acid sequence: CAISSAGGPYEQYF. The V gene is TRBV10-3, the J gene TRBJ2-5; TRBD2 matches at 10 bases. The DNA end is a closer match to TRBJ2-7, so the J assignment may be wrong. Per germline, CDR1 ENHRY and CDR2 SYGVKD. There are 14 residues in the CDR3.

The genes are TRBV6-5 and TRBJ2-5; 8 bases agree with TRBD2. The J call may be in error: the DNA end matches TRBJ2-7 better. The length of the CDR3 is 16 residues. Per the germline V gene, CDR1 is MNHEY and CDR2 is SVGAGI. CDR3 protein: CASSLGSGGGPYEQYF. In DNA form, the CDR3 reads TGTGCCAGCAGCCTAGGGTCTGGCGGGGGGCCGTACGAGCAGTACTTC.

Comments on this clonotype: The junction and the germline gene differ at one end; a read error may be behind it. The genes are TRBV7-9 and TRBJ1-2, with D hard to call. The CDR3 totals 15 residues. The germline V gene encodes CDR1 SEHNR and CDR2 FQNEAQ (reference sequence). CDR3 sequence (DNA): TGTACCAGCAGCTTGGGCGCCGCTCGAGGTTCTGGCTACACCTTC. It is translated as CTSSLGAARGSGYTF.

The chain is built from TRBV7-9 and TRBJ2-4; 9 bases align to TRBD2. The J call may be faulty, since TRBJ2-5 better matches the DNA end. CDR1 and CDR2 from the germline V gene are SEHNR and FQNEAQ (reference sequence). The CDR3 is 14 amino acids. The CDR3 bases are TGTGCCAGCAGCTCTAGCGGGGAGGAAGAGACCCAGTACTTC. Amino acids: CASSSSGEEETQYF.

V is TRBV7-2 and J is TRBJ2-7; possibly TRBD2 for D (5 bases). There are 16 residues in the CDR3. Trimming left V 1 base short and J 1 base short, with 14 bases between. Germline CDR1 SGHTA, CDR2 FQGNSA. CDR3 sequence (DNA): TGTGCCAGCAGCTTAGGGCGGGCGGATTCATCCTACGAGCAGTACTTC. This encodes CASSLGRADSSYEQYF.

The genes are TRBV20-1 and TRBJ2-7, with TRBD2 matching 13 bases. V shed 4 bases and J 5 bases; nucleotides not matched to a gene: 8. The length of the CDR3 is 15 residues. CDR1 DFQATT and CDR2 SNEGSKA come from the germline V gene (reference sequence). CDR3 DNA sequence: TGCAGTGCTACCGAAACTAGCGGGGGGGCCCACGAGCAGTACTTC. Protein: CSATETSGGAHEQYF.

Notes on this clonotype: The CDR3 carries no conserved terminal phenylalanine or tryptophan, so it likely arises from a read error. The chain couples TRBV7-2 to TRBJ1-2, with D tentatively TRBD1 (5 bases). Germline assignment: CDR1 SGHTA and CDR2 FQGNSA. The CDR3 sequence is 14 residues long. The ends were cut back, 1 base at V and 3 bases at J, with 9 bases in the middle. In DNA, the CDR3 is TGTGCCAGCAGCTTAGAGGGCAGGGACTATGGCTACACCTGC. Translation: CASSLEGRDYGYTC.

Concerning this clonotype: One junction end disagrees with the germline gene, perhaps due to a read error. The CDR3 is CASSVEGTDSSYDEQFF. For the CDR3, the DNA is TGTGCCAGCAGCGTAGAGGGGACAGACAGCTCCTACGATGAGCAGTTCTTC. The rearrangement joins TRBV9 to TRBJ2-1, with 7 bases aligning to TRBD1. Germline V gene data show CDR1 as SGDLS and CDR2 as YYNGEE. CDR3 size: 17 residues. Based on the CDR3 plus reference TRBV9 and TRBJ2-1, the full variable domain is DSGVTQTPKHLITATGQRVTLRCSPRSGDLSVYWYQQSLDQGLQFLIQYYNGEERAKGNILERFSAQQFPDLHSELNLSSLELGDSALYFCASSVEGTDSSYDEQFFGPGTRLTVL.

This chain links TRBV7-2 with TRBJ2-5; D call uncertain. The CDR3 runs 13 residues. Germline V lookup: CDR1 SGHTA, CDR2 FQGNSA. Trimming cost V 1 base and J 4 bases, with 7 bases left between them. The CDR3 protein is CASSLGFAETQYF. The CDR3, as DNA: TGTGCCAGCAGCTTAGGGTTCGCAGAGACCCAGTACTTC.

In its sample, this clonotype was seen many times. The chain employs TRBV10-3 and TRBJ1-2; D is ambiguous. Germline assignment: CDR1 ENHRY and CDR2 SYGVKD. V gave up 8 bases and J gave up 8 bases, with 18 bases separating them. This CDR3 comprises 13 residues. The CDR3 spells CAIRPPALWGYTF. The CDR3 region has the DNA TGTGCCATCCGCCCCCCGGCTCTCTGGGGCTACACCTTC.

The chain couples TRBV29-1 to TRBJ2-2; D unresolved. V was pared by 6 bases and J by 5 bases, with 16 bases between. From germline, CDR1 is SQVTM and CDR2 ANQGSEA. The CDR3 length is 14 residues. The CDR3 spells CSVRTRSLTGELFF. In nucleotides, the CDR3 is TGCAGCGTCAGGACCAGGTCCTTGACCGGGGAGCTGTTTTTT.

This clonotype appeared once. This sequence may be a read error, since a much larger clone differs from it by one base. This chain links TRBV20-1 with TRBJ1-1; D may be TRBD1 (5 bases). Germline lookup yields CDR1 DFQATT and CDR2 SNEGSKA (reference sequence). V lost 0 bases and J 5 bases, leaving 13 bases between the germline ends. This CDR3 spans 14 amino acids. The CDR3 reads CSARDSGITTEAFF. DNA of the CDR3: TGCAGTGCTAGAGATTCAGGGATAACGACTGAAGCTTTCTTT.